These 21 T cell receptor beta chains share one sample of origin, sequenced in a study of CD8+CD57+ T cells in acquired aplastic anemia. Investigators profiled TCR beta VDJ and CDR3 from genomic DNA template. TCRdb re-analysed the reads in MiXCR, keeping a single row per CDR3 protein. The sample lists 350,000 to 450,000 distinct CDR3 sequences, approximately 70% occurring once. Input material: sorted CD4+, CD8+, or CD8+CD57+ T cells (not recorded which) from PBMCs. The receptors derive from a human donor in good health, serving as a control.

This clonotype was detected once. V and J are TRBV5-1 and TRBJ2-3; D possibly uses TRBD1 or TRBD2 (5 bases each). The ends were cut back, 4 bases at V and 8 bases at J, with 17 bases in the middle. The V gene's germline CDR1 is SGHRS and CDR2 YFSETQ. The CDR3 runs to 14 residues. Written as DNA, the CDR3 is TGCGCCAGCAGCAGGGACGGGGCACGGGGTACGCAGTATTTT. Translation gives CASSRDGARGTQYF.

The V and J genes are TRBV2 and TRBJ2-7; 14 nucleotides match TRBD2. The better agreement between TRBJ2-1 and the DNA end casts doubt on the J call. CDR1 and CDR2 from the germline V gene are SNHLY and FYNNEI. The CDR3 contains 15 residues. The CDR3 sequence is CASSLTSGGVDEQFF. In DNA, the CDR3 is TGTGCCAGCAGTTTGACTAGCGGGGGGGTTGACGAGCAGTTCTTC.

CDR3 region: CSANSRGLSYNEQFF. Here the CDR3 DNA reads TGCAGTGCAAATAGCAGGGGACTCTCCTACAATGAGCAGTTCTTC. The J gene is TRBJ2-1, the V gene TRBV20-1; D tentatively fits TRBD1 or TRBD2 (6 bases each). CDR1 and CDR2 from the germline V gene are DFQATT and SNEGSKA (reference sequence). Deletions cut 6 bases from V and 0 bases from J, with 15 bases between. The CDR3 runs 15 residues.

Note on this clonotype: One end of the junction is discordant with germline, which a read error may explain. The chain carries TRBV15 and TRBJ1-2; D perhaps matches TRBD1 (5 bases). From germline, CDR1 is LNHNV and CDR2 YYDKDF (reference sequence). The CDR3 contains 15 residues. CDR3 region: CASSMVGRRMDGYTF. Here the CDR3 DNA reads TGTGCCAGCAGCATGGTGGGACGGAGAATGGATGGCTACACCTTC.

The CDR3 region is CASSLQGTTDTQHFF. In DNA form, the CDR3 reads TGTGCCAGCAGCCTACAGGGCACCACAGATACGCAGCATTTTTTT. This sequence joins TRBV7-2 and TRBJ2-2; possible D gene TRBD1, 6 bases. Per germline, CDR1 SGHTA and CDR2 FQGNSA. CDR3 length equals 15 residues. V was cut by 5 bases and J by 17 bases, with 27 bases left in between.

The chain uses TRBV20-1 and TRBJ2-3; 12 nucleotides agree with TRBD1. With V trimmed by 1 base and J by 3 bases, 2 bases remained unmatched. Germline V CDR1 and CDR2: DFQATT, SNEGSKA (reference sequence). The CDR3 length is 15 residues. The CDR3 bases are TGCAGTGCTAGAGTGGGACAGGGGGCGACAGATACGCAGTATTTT. This sequence encodes CSARVGQGATDTQYF.

In its sample, this clonotype was seen once. V gene TRBV12-5 combines with J gene TRBJ1-5; 7 bases map to TRBD1. Per germline, CDR1 LGHNT and CDR2 FRNRAP. The CDR3 consists of 16 residues. J was trimmed by 10 bases and V by 3 bases; bases with no gene match: 15. The CDR3 loop is CASGFRGRDSGLPQHF. The CDR3 DNA sequence: TGTGCTAGTGGTTTTAGAGGCCGGGACAGTGGACTTCCCCAGCATTTT.

The chain has TRBV7-9 and TRBJ2-5; D not resolved. The CDR3 covers 13 residues. CDR1 and CDR2 from the germline V gene are SEHNR and FQNEAQ (reference sequence). Between the trimmed V and J ends, which lost 4 bases and 13 bases, there was a span of 19 bases. In nucleotides, the CDR3 is TGTGCCAGCAGCTCGCCCTTCGATGCCGTCGGGTACTTC. It specifies CASSSPFDAVGYF.

V usage is TRBV20-1 and J usage is TRBJ2-2; TRBD2 might be the D (6 bases). Between the trimmed V and J ends, which lost 3 bases and 7 bases, there was a span of 9 bases. CDR1 is DFQATT, CDR2 SNEGSKA, per germline (reference sequence). This CDR3 is 12 amino acids long. The CDR3 sequence is CSASREVGELFF. In DNA, the CDR3 is TGCAGTGCTAGCAGGGAGGTCGGGGAGCTGTTTTTT.

This clonotype occurred many times. The rearrangement links TRBV6-2 or TRBV6-3 to TRBJ2-7; D remains unclear. V was cut by 2 bases and J by 6 bases, with 8 bases left in between. The CDR3 runs 12 residues. The germline V gene encodes CDR1 MNHEY and CDR2 SVGEGT. The CDR3 here is CASSYNSLEQYF. DNA for the CDR3: TGTGCCAGCAGTTACAACTCCCTCGAGCAGTACTTC.

This clonotype has ten or more counts. The V and J genes are TRBV6-1 and TRBJ1-6; the D is unclear. The CDR3 sequence is 14 residues long. CDR1 is MNHNS and CDR2 is SASEGT in the germline V gene. The V end lost 2 bases, the J end lost 8 bases, and 10 bases lay between the germline ends. Written as DNA, the CDR3 is TGTGCCAGCAGTGAAAACCTAGTAGATTCACCCCTCCACTTT. Its translation: CASSENLVDSPLHF.

Here the CDR3 reads CASSDSRGLSEKLFF. As DNA, the CDR3 is TGTGCCAGCAGCGATTCGAGGGGCTTGAGTGAAAAACTGTTTTTT. The rearrangement joins TRBV7-2 to TRBJ1-4, with a tentative D call TRBD1 (5 bases). Trimming cost V 5 bases and J 7 bases, with 17 bases left between them. Germline loops: CDR1 SGHTA, CDR2 FQGNSA. The CDR3 is 15 amino acids. Using reference TRBV7-2 and TRBJ1-4 for the parts outside the CDR3, the full variable domain is GAGVSQSPSNKVTEKGKDVELRCDPISGHTALYWYRQSLGQGLEFLIYFQGNSAPDKSGLPSDRFSAERTGGSVSTLTIQRTQQEDSAVYLCASSDSRGLSEKLFFGSGTQLSVL.

Worth noting for this clonotype: An end of the junction does not agree with germline; a read error may underlie this. The chain links TRBV7-7 to TRBJ2-5, with 9 bases fitting TRBD1. CDR3 length: 14 residues. The germline gives CDR1 SSHAT, CDR2 FNYEAQ (reference sequence). The CDR3 reads CASSSQGAGGELYF. The CDR3 nucleotides are TGTGCCAGCAGCTCACAGGGGGCTGGCGGGGAGCTGTATTTC. The variable domain in full, with the rest retrieved from reference TRBV7-7 and TRBJ2-5, is GAGVSQSPRYKVTKRGQDVTLRCDPISSHATLYWYQQALGQGPEFLTYFNYEAQPDKSGLPSDRFSAERPEGSISTLTIQRTEQRDSAMYRCASSSQGAGGELYFGPGTRLLVL.

This clonotype came up a few times. The chain couples TRBV2 to TRBJ1-5, with D tentatively TRBD1 (5 bases). The CDR3 length is 17 residues. Trimming left V 1 base short and J 8 bases short, with 21 bases between. Germline values: CDR1 SNHLY, CDR2 FYNNEI. In nucleotides, the CDR3 is TGTGCCAGCAGTGAAGGGCAGGGATTTGCCATTATGGAGCCCCAGCATTTT. It is translated as CASSEGQGFAIMEPQHF. Variable domain in full (rest from reference TRBV2 and TRBJ1-5): EPEVTQTPSHQVTQMGQEVILRCVPISNHLYFYWYRQILGQKVEFLVSFYNNEISEKSEIFDDQFSVERPDGSNFTLKIRSTKLEDSAMYFCASSEGQGFAIMEPQHFGDGTRLSIL.

This clonotype has a single count. The chain links TRBV9 to TRBJ2-1; 7 bases are shared with TRBD2. V shed 4 bases, J shed 4 bases, and the junction held 11 bases outside the gene matches. The CDR3 has 16 amino acids. The germline V gene has CDR1 SGDLS and CDR2 YYNGEE. In nucleotides, the CDR3 is TGTGCCAGCAGCTTAGAGGCTGGCGGGGGTTACAATGAGCAGTTCTTC. Residues: CASSLEAGGGYNEQFF. Variable domain in full (rest from reference TRBV9 and TRBJ2-1): DSGVTQTPKHLITATGQRVTLRCSPRSGDLSVYWYQQSLDQGLQFLIQYYNGEERAKGNILERFSAQQFPDLHSELNLSSLELGDSALYFCASSLEAGGGYNEQFFGPGTRLTVL.

V usage is TRBV10-3 and J usage is TRBJ1-6, with D maybe TRBD1 (5 bases). The CDR3 is 15 residues long. Germline lookup yields CDR1 ENHRY and CDR2 SYGVKD. V lost 11 bases to trimming and J lost 9 bases, with 23 bases between them. Here the CDR3 reads CAAGGTGLGGSPLHF. The CDR3 DNA reads as TGTGCCGCAGGCGGGACGGGGTTGGGGGGTTCACCCCTCCACTTT.

The chain employs TRBV7-9 and TRBJ2-5, with TRBD2 identical over 7 bases. Germline lookup yields CDR1 SEHNR and CDR2 FQNEAQ (reference sequence). The CDR3 totals 16 residues. Trimming at V came to 4 bases and at J to 2 bases, leaving 10 bases not matched to a gene. CDR3 sequence: CASSSPSGGGQETQYF. The CDR3 coding sequence is TGTGCCAGCAGCTCCCCTAGTGGCGGGGGACAAGAGACCCAGTACTTC. The whole variable domain, filled in from reference TRBV7-9 and TRBJ2-5, reads DTGVSQNPRHKITKRGQNVTFRCDPISEHNRLYWYRQTLGQGPEFLTYFQNEAQLEKSRLLSDRFSAERPKGSFSTLEIQRTEQGDSAMYLCASSSPSGGGQETQYFGPGTRLLVL.

As for this clonotype: A junction boundary mismatches the germline segment, possibly from a read error. The rearrangement links TRBV5-1 to TRBJ1-2; D possibly corresponds to TRBD1 (6 bases). This CDR3 is 13 amino acids long. The germline CDR1 and CDR2 sequences are SGHRS and YFSETQ. CDR3 amino acids: CASSLGAGERYTF. The CDR3 coding sequence is TGTGCCAGCAGCTTGGGGGCTGGGGAACGCTACACCTTC.

The V call is TRBV6-4, the J call TRBJ2-1, with D possibly TRBD1 on 6 matching bases. The CDR3 loop spans 15 amino acids. V lost 10 bases and J 2 bases, leaving 18 bases between the germline ends. Germline V gene sequence: CDR1 MRHNA, CDR2 SNTAGT. DNA of the CDR3: TGTGCCACAAGCATCCCGACAGGAACCTACAATGAGCAGTTCTTC. The encoded protein is CATSIPTGTYNEQFF.

The chain recombines TRBV29-1 with TRBJ2-1; tentative D call: TRBD2 (5 bases). Trimming took off 3 bases at V and 0 bases at J, with 12 bases between the two ends. CDR3 length equals 15 residues. The germline gives CDR1 SQVTM, CDR2 ANQGSEA. CDR3 DNA: TGCAGCGTTGATTTCGAGGGTAGCTCCTACAATGAGCAGTTCTTC. Protein product: CSVDFEGSSYNEQFF.

Concerning this clonotype itself: Being one base from a much bigger clone, this may be a read error. J is TRBJ2-5 and V is TRBV6-2 or TRBV6-3; no reliable D call. Deletions cut 5 bases from V and 5 bases from J, with 15 bases between. Germline values: CDR1 MNHEY, CDR2 SVGEGT. The CDR3 extends over 14 amino acids. The CDR3 region is CASSGPALTETQYF. CDR3 nucleotides: TGTGCCAGCAGTGGACCAGCGCTCACGGAGACCCAGTACTTC.